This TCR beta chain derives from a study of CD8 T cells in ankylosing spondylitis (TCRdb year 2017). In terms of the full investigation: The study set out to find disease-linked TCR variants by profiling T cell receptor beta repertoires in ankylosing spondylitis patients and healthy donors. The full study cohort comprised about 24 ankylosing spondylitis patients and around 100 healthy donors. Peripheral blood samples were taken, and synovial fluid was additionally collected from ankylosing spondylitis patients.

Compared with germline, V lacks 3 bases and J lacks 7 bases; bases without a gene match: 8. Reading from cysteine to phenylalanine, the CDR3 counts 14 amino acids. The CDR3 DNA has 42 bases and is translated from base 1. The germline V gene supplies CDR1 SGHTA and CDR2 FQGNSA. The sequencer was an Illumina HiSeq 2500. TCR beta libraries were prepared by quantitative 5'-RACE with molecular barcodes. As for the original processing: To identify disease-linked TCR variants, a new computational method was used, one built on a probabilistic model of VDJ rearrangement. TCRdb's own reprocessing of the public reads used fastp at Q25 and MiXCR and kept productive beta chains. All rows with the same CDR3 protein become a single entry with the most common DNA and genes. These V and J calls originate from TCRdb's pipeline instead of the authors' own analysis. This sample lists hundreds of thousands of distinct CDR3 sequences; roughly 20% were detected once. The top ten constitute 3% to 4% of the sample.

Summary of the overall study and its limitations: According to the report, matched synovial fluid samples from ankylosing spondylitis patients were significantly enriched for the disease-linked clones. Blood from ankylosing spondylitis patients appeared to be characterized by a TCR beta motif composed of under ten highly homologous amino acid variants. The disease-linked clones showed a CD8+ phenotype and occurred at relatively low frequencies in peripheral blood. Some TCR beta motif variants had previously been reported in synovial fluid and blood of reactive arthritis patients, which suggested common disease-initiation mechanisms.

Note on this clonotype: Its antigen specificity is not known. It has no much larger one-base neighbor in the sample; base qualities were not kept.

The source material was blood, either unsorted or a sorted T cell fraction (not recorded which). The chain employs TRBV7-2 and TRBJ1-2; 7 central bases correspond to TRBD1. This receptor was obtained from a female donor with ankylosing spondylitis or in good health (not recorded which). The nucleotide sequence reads TGTGCCAGCAGCTTCTTTGAGAGGGGGCCTGGCTACACCTTC. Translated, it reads CASSFFERGPGYTF.